Below, 10 T cell receptor beta chains from the same sample are listed, as sequenced in a study of blood T cells in healthy people across ages. Sample-barcoded 5' priming and a J-beta primer mix drove a second PCR of roughly 6 to 12 cycles. Via MiXCR, TCRdb re-called the 5' RACE reads, giving one row per CDR3 protein. Among roughly 640,000 distinct CDR3 sequences listed, under 30% were seen once. Sequencing input: blood. The source is a woman aged 80 or older in good health.

Ten or more counts support this clonotype. The V gene is TRBV9, the J gene TRBJ2-5; D possibly corresponds to TRBD1 (5 bases). V was cut by 3 bases and J by 4 bases, with 13 bases left in between. This CDR3 is built from 14 residues. The germline V gene encodes CDR1 SGDLS and CDR2 YYNGEE. CDR3 loop: CASSASGMRETQYF. The CDR3 coding sequence is TGTGCCAGCAGCGCCTCAGGGATGCGAGAGACCCAGTACTTC.

V usage is TRBV7-9 and J usage is TRBJ2-5; 10 bases fit TRBD1. Germline CDR1 reads SEHNR; CDR2 reads FQNEAQ (reference sequence). The V segment lost 1 base and the J segment 1 base; nucleotides outside the gene matches: 12. The length of the CDR3 is 19 residues. The CDR3 region is CASSLGATWGQGFQETQYF. The CDR3 region has the DNA TGTGCCAGCAGCTTAGGAGCGACATGGGGACAGGGGTTCCAAGAGACCCAGTACTTC.

This clonotype was picked up many times. V gene TRBV15 combines with J gene TRBJ2-5; 9 nucleotides agree with TRBD2. Germline V CDR1 and CDR2: LNHNV, YYDKDF (reference sequence). The CDR3 consists of 17 residues. The junction had 9 bases not matched to a gene; V was cut back by 0 bases and J by 4 bases. The CDR3 nucleotides are TGTGCCACCAGCAGAGATCGAGGAGCGGGGGGCGGAGAGACCCAGTACTTC. Amino acid sequence: CATSRDRGAGGGETQYF.

Worth noting for this clonotype: Being one base from a much bigger clone, this may be a read error. The chain carries TRBV20-1 and TRBJ2-1; D remains unclear. The V gene's germline CDR1 is DFQATT and CDR2 SNEGSKA (reference sequence). The CDR3 runs to 12 residues. The CDR3 here is CSVGTTYNVQFF. The CDR3 DNA reads TGCAGTGTTGGTACAACTTACAATGTGCAGTTCTTC.

Ten or more counts support this clonotype. This chain joins TRBV9 and TRBJ2-3, with TRBD2 matching over 8 bases. Per the germline V gene, CDR1 is SGDLS and CDR2 is YYNGEE. The V gene end was trimmed by 2 bases and the J gene end by 4 bases; junction bases not matched to a gene: 6. The CDR3 contains 15 residues. The CDR3 here is CASSVAGTSADTQYF. The CDR3, as DNA: TGTGCCAGCAGCGTTGCCGGGACTAGTGCAGATACGCAGTATTTT.

Comments on this clonotype: A clone one base away is much larger, so this may be a read error. This rearrangement joins TRBV5-1 to TRBJ2-7, with 12 bases identical to TRBD1. This CDR3 comprises 14 residues. Losses at the gene ends were 3 bases for V and 10 bases for J; bases not matched to a gene: 8. Germline V gives CDR1 SGHRS, CDR2 YFSETQ. The DNA for the CDR3 is TGCGCCAGCAGCTGGGGACAGGGGGCAAAGGCCCAGTACTTC. Residues: CASSWGQGAKAQYF. The variable domain in full, completed from reference TRBV5-1 and TRBJ2-7, reads KAGVTQTPRYLIKTRGQQVTLSCSPISGHRSVSWYQQTPGQGLQFLFEYFSETQRNKGNFPGRFSGRQFSNSRSEMNVSTLELGDSALYLCASSWGQGAKAQYFGPGTRLTVT.

This clonotype was found many times. The chain employs TRBV20-1 and TRBJ2-1, with 7 bases that match TRBD2. Germline assignment: CDR1 DFQATT and CDR2 SNEGSKA (reference sequence). CDR3 length equals 14 residues. V trimming: 7 bases; J trimming: 4 bases; junction bases outside the gene matches: 10. The DNA for the CDR3 is TGCAGTGGTCTCCTTTACGGGGGGTACAATGAGCAGTTCTTC. Its translation is CSGLLYGGYNEQFF.

This clonotype was detected ten times or more. The chain recombines TRBV9 with TRBJ2-7, with TRBD1 identical over 9 bases. The V segment lost 1 base and the J segment 5 bases; nucleotides outside the gene matches: 4. Germline CDR1 and CDR2: SGDLS and YYNGEE. This CDR3 has 14 amino acids. This chain's CDR3 is CASSVLGQGHEQYF. CDR3 DNA sequence: TGTGCCAGCAGCGTACTGGGACAGGGCCACGAGCAGTACTTC.

As regards this clonotype: Its ends do not fully match the called genes, so a read error is possible. The chain couples TRBV7-3 to TRBJ2-3, with 7 nucleotides matching TRBD2. The CDR3 is 18 amino acids. The germline V gene encodes CDR1 SGHTA and CDR2 FQGTGA. CDR3 protein: CASGLRGAGRRRTDTQYF. The CDR3 DNA sequence: TGTGCCAGCGGCTTAAGGGGAGCGGGGCGGCGTCGCACAGATACGCAGTATTTT.

This clonotype was detected a few times. It may be a read error: a sequence one base away is much more abundant. The V call is TRBV4-1, the J call TRBJ2-1; tentative D call: TRBD2 (5 bases). The assigned J gene may be wrong: the sequence end matches TRBJ2-7 better. Germline CDR1 is MGHRA and CDR2 is YSYEKL. The CDR3 totals 15 residues. Written as DNA, the CDR3 is TGCGCCAGCAGCCCCACTGCTAGCTCCTACAATGAGCAGTACTTC. Its translation: CASSPTASSYNEQYF.